These T cell receptor beta chains were read from a single sample in a study of OX40 agonist ivuxolimab in advanced cancers. Generated by immunoSEQ multiplex PCR, the TCRdb table keeps only in-frame clones and is missing some. The data contain around 60,000 clones, approximately 91% of them singletons. Sequencing was performed on CD4+ or CD8+ T cells sorted from blood, taken in a trial of the OX40 agonist ivuxolimab. These receptors were collected from an adult with an advanced solid tumor such as melanoma, head and neck, liver or kidney cancer. The CDR3 runs from the conserved cysteine through the conserved F or W. A D gene is named only where the DNA matches it firmly. Rows may omit the clone size; those that give it use once, few, many or a size class.

>-|-|TRBV4-3|TRBJ2-3
CASSQDKRDTQYF
TGCGCCAGCAGCCAAGATAAGAGAGATACGCAGTATTTT
>-|-|TRBV5-6|TRBJ1-1
CASSLALNTEAFF
TGTGCCAGCAGCTTGGCTCTGAACACTGAAGCTTTCTTT
>-|-|TRBV5-5|TRBJ2-7
CASSLGDRGHEQYF
TGTGCCAGCAGCTTGGGAGACAGAGGACACGAGCAGTACTTC
>-|TRBD2|TRBV28|TRBJ2-7
CASGRVDEQYF
TGTGCCAGCGGGAGGGTAGACGAGCAGTACTTC
>-|-|TRBV5-8|TRBJ2-1
CASSLYFSLGQGANEQFF
TGTGCCAGCAGCTTGTACTTTTCGCTCGGGCAGGGAGCCAATGAGCAGTTCTTC
>-|TRBD1|TRBV5-1|TRBJ2-7
CASSFGTGIYEQYF
TGCGCCAGCAGCTTTGGGACAGGGATCTACGAGCAGTACTTC
>-|TRBD2|TRBV4-3|TRBJ2-1
CASSQESSGRLGEQFF
TGCGCCAGCAGCCAAGAGTCTAGCGGGAGGTTGGGTGAGCAGTTCTTC
>-|-|TRBV6-5|TRBJ1-1
CASSYRVLNTEAFF
TGTGCCAGCAGTTACAGGGTCCTGAACACTGAAGCTTTCTTT
>-|TRBD1|TRBV13|TRBJ2-7
CASSPGQANYEQYF
TGTGCCAGCAGCCCGGGACAGGCTAATTACGAGCAGTACTTC
>-|-|TRBV10-3|TRBJ2-7
CAISENDYEQYF
TGTGCCATCAGCGAAAACGACTACGAGCAGTACTTC
>-|-|TRBV30|TRBJ1-1
CAWKRGGLNAEAFF
TGTGCCTGGAAAAGGGGGGGGCTTAACGCTGAAGCTTTCTTT
>-|-|TRBV2|TRBJ1-1
CASSLSPGGENTEAFF
TGTGCCAGCAGCCTTTCCCCCGGGGGAGAGAACACTGAAGCTTTCTTT
>-|-|TRBV7-2|TRBJ1-5
CASSPPGSPRGQPQHF
TGTGCCAGCAGCCCTCCCGGGTCTCCCCGAGGTCAGCCCCAGCATTTT
>-|TRBD2|TRBV19|TRBJ2-1
CASSPSGNSYNEQFF
TGTGCCAGTTCACCTAGCGGGAACTCCTACAATGAGCAGTTCTTC
>-|TRBD1|TRBV11-3|TRBJ2-1
CASSTRDRDEQFF
TGTGCCAGCAGCACCAGGGACAGGGACGAGCAGTTCTTC
>-|-|TRBV4-3|TRBJ2-1
CASSQHLRNEQFF
TGCGCCAGCAGCCAACACCTAAGGAATGAGCAGTTCTTC
>-|-|TRBV6-5|TRBJ2-5
CASSYSKRGETQYF
TGTGCCAGCAGTTACTCGAAGAGGGGGGAGACCCAGTACTTC
>-|-|TRBV11-2|TRBJ2-7
CASSLVGQGKDYEQYF
TGTGCCAGCAGCTTAGTGGGGCAGGGGAAGGACTACGAGCAGTACTTC
>once|TRBD1|TRBV19|TRBJ2-1
CASSIKTGGFPTNEQFF
TGTGCCAGTAGTATCAAGACAGGGGGCTTCCCGACCAATGAGCAGTTCTTC
>-|-|TRBV19|TRBJ2-6
CASSIFLSGANVLTF
TGTGCCAGTAGTATTTTCCTCTCTGGGGCCAACGTCCTGACTTTC
>-|TRBD2|TRBV4-3|TRBJ2-3
CASSQEEREGDTQYF
TGCGCCAGCAGCCAAGAGGAGCGGGAGGGAGATACGCAGTATTTT
>-|TRBD1|TRBV19|TRBJ2-7
CASSADRGQDEQYF
TGTGCCAGTAGTGCGGACAGGGGGCAGGATGAGCAGTACTTC
>-|TRBD1|TRBV14|TRBJ1-1
CASSPGQGAITEAFF
TGTGCCAGCAGCCCAGGACAGGGGGCAATCACTGAAGCTTTCTTT
>-|TRBD2|TRBV6-1|TRBJ2-3
CASSDGSAGGADTQYF
TGTGCCAGCAGTGACGGCTCAGCGGGAGGGGCAGATACGCAGTATTTT
>-|TRBD2|TRBV7-6|TRBJ2-2
CASSRGLADTGELFF
TGTGCCAGCAGCAGGGGACTAGCGGACACCGGGGAGCTGTTTTTT
>once|-|TRBV7-6|TRBJ2-1
CASSLWENEQFF
TGTGCCAGCAGCTTATGGGAAAATGAGCAGTTCTTC
>-|TRBD1|TRBV4-1|TRBJ2-1
CASSLRDSPYNEQFF
TGCGCCAGCAGTCTCCGGGACAGTCCTTACAATGAGCAGTTCTTC
>-|-|TRBV4-3|TRBJ2-1
CASSPTSSGYNEQFF
TGCGCCAGCAGCCCTACCAGTTCGGGGTACAATGAGCAGTTCTTC
>once|TRBD1|TRBV7-3|TRBJ2-1
CASSPTGEPTPNEQFF
TGTGCCAGCAGCCCAACAGGGGAACCCACCCCAAATGAGCAGTTCTTC
>-|-|TRBV7-9|TRBJ2-7
CASSTNLAPHTYEQYF
TGTGCCAGCAGCACCAACTTAGCCCCACACACCTACGAGCAGTACTTC
>-|-|TRBV28|TRBJ2-2
CASSLFGSNTGELFF
TGTGCCAGCAGTTTATTCGGGTCGAACACCGGGGAGCTGTTTTTT
>-|-|TRBV13|TRBJ2-1
CASSQGIIGYDEQFF
TGTGCCAGCAGCCAAGGGATTATAGGGTACGATGAGCAGTTCTTC
>-|-|TRBV6-1|TRBJ1-5
CASSEGDEYQPQHF
TGTGCCAGCAGTGAAGGGGATGAGTATCAGCCCCAGCATTTT
>-|TRBD1|TRBV9|TRBJ2-1
CASSVRTGLSNEQFF
TGTGCCAGCAGCGTTCGGACAGGGCTAAGCAATGAGCAGTTCTTC
>-|TRBD2|TRBV19|TRBJ2-7
CASRPGTSGYEQYF
TGTGCCAGTAGACCTGGGACTAGCGGTTACGAGCAGTACTTC